This TCR beta chain was observed in a study of OX40 agonist ivuxolimab in advanced cancers. Study-wide background: Recorded diagnoses for dose-escalation patients were hepatocellular carcinoma, melanoma, renal cell or head and neck cancer.

Per germline, CDR1 SGHAT and CDR2 FQDESV (reference sequence). V was shortened by 5 bases and J by 6 bases, with 11 bases between the two germline ends. The CDR3 is made up of 13 amino acids. Sequenced by immunoSEQ multiplex PCR; TCRdb stores in-frame clones only, minus some. The repertoire holds tens of thousands of clones, 85% to 90% seen once, with roughly 6% in the top ten. Sequencing was performed on CD4+ or CD8+ T cells sorted from blood, taken in a trial of the OX40 agonist ivuxolimab. The chain links TRBV11-1 to TRBJ2-1; D is possibly TRBD2 (6 bases). This receptor was taken from an adult with an advanced solid tumor such as melanoma, head and neck, liver or kidney cancer. The CDR3 protein is CASSLTSINEQFF. Written as DNA, the CDR3 is TGTGCCAGCAGCCTGACTAGTATCAATGAGCAGTTCTTC.